The rows below give T cell receptor beta chains drawn from one sample of a study of T cells in Graves' hyperthyroidism and ophthalmopathy. TCRdb re-called the multiplex PCR reads through MiXCR, storing one row per CDR3 protein. Among 250,000 to 300,000 distinct CDR3 sequences, more than 12% were seen once, and the ten largest hold less than 15%. Sequenced material: blood. The origin of the receptors is a woman aged 40 to 50 with Graves' hyperthyroidism that later progressed to Graves' ophthalmopathy. Each CDR3 is given with its conserved first and last residue. A D gene is named only where the DNA matches it firmly. Clone size is not always given. Where it is, it says once, few, many or a class for expanded clones.

V	size	J	D	CDR3	DNA
TRBV18	many	TRBJ1-1	.	CASSPRGGETEAFF	TGTGCCAGCTCACCACGGGGTGGTGAGACTGAAGCTTTCTTT
TRBV12-3/TRBV12-4	many	TRBJ2-7	.	CASSYTGSIYEQYF	TGTGCCAGCAGTTATACAGGGTCGATCTACGAGCAGTACTTC
TRBV7-3	once	TRBJ1-1	.	CASSSSGHGLAFF	TGTGCCAGCAGTTCGTCGGGTCACGGGTTAGCTTTCTTT
TRBV12-3/TRBV12-4	many	TRBJ1-1	.	CASSFNRETTEAFF	TGTGCCAGCAGTTTTAACAGGGAGACCACTGAAGCTTTCTTT
TRBV6-1	few	TRBJ1-6	.	CASTVLLRGQNSPLHF	TGTGCCAGCACCGTCCTTCTAAGAGGACAAAATTCACCCCTCCACTTT
TRBV7-9	many	TRBJ2-6	.	CASSPRSPGANVLTF	TGTGCCAGCAGCCCAAGGAGCCCCGGGGCCAACGTCCTGACTTTC
TRBV7-2	.	TRBJ1-3	.	CASSFRIFPAAGNTIYF	TGTGCCAGCAGCTTCCGGATCTTTCCCGCCGCTGGAAACACCATATATTTT
TRBV28	many	TRBJ1-5	TRBD1	CASSLWLGTGSDQPQHF	TGTGCCAGCAGTTTATGGCTCGGGACAGGGAGTGATCAGCCCCAGCATTTT
TRBV19	.	TRBJ1-5	.	CASSRPGQGNQPQHF	TGTGCCAGTAGCCGACCGGGCCAGGGGAATCAGCCCCAGCATTTT
TRBV29-1	many	TRBJ1-2	.	CSVSAGPLSDGYTF	TGCAGCGTGTCAGCGGGACCCCTTTCGGACGGCTACACCTTC
TRBV28	many	TRBJ2-1	.	CASSSLLEAYTYNEQFF	TGTGCCAGCAGTTCCCTCTTAGAGGCCTACACCTACAATGAGCAGTTCTTC
TRBV13	many	TRBJ2-5	.	CASSSVGSVEKTQYF	TGTGCCAGCAGCTCTGTCGGGAGCGTCGAAAAGACCCAGTACTTC
TRBV4-1	few	TRBJ2-7	TRBD1	CASSLTGDGTAYYEQYF	TGCGCCAGCAGCCTTACCGGGGATGGGACAGCTTATTACGAGCAGTACTTC
TRBV6-1	.	TRBJ1-3	TRBD1	CASSPSGTGLSGNTIYF	TGTGCCAGCAGCCCATCCGGGACAGGGCTTTCAGGAAACACCATATATTTT
TRBV2	few	TRBJ1-1	TRBD1	CASRLRTGDTEAFF	TGTGCCAGCAGATTGCGGACAGGGGATACTGAAGCTTTCTTT
TRBV29-1	many	TRBJ2-1	.	CSVEVRVPYNEQFF	TGCAGCGTTGAAGTCAGGGTACCTTACAATGAGCAGTTCTTC
TRBV4-1	.	TRBJ2-4	TRBD1	CASSTSQGAAKNIQYF	TGCGCCAGCAGCACCTCTCAGGGGGCGGCCAAAAACATTCAGTACTTC
TRBV2	many	TRBJ1-5	.	CASNGQLNQPQHF	TGTGCCAGCAACGGACAGCTCAATCAGCCCCAGCATTTT
TRBV19	many	TRBJ2-2	.	CASSGASNTGELFF	TGTGCCAGTAGTGGGGCATCGAACACCGGGGAGCTGTTTTTT
TRBV28	few	TRBJ1-5	.	CASSLRWGRKGNQPQHF	TGTGCCAGCAGTTTAAGGTGGGGGCGTAAGGGCAATCAGCCCCAGCATTTT
TRBV4-1	few	TRBJ2-1	TRBD1	CASSEGAWVYNEQFF	TGCGCCAGCAGCGAGGGGGCTTGGGTCTACAATGAGCAGTTCTTC
TRBV11-3	many	TRBJ2-4	.	CASSLVGQLKNIQYF	TGTGCCAGCAGCTTAGTAGGGCAGCTTAAAAACATTCAGTACTTC
TRBV12-3/TRBV12-4	many	TRBJ2-7	TRBD2	CASSPRLAGNYEQYF	TGTGCCAGCAGCCCACGACTAGCGGGAAACTACGAGCAGTACTTC
TRBV11-2	many	TRBJ2-7	TRBD2	CASSSPPGGRGSYEQYF	TGTGCCAGCAGCTCCCCGCCGGGGGGGAGAGGCTCCTACGAGCAGTACTTC
TRBV19	many	TRBJ2-5	.	CASSIGEETQYF	TGTGCCAGTAGTATAGGAGAAGAGACCCAGTACTTC
TRBV12-3/TRBV12-4	many	TRBJ2-1	.	CASRPSHIQGYEQFF	TGTGCCAGCAGACCCTCCCACATACAGGGCTATGAGCAGTTCTTC
TRBV5-6	few	TRBJ2-2	TRBD1	CASSFGGQGDTGELFF	TGTGCCAGCAGCTTTGGGGGACAGGGCGACACCGGGGAGCTGTTTTTT
TRBV27	.	TRBJ2-3	TRBD2	CASKASGTSGRAGRTDTQYF	TGTGCCAGCAAAGCATCCGGGACTAGCGGGAGGGCGGGGAGGACAGATACGCAGTATTTT
TRBV5-1	.	TRBJ1-2	TRBD1	CASSLTTGARGYTF	TGCGCCAGCAGCCTAACCACAGGGGCTCGAGGCTACACCTTC
TRBV13	.	TRBJ2-7	TRBD1	CAGSSTIGGPSYEQYF	TGTGCCGGCAGCTCAACCATAGGGGGCCCCTCCTACGAGCAGTACTTC
TRBV10-3	many	TRBJ1-2	TRBD1	CAISRGGDREGYTF	TGTGCCATCAGCCGAGGAGGGGACAGGGAAGGCTACACCTTC
TRBV6-1	many	TRBJ2-5	.	CASRNQDRGTQYF	TGTGCCAGCAGAAACCAAGATCGGGGGACCCAGTACTTC
TRBV25-1	many	TRBJ1-1	TRBD1	CASSVAGGTEAFF	TGTGCCAGCAGTGTGGCAGGGGGCACTGAAGCTTTCTTT
TRBV12-3/TRBV12-4	many	TRBJ1-5	TRBD1	CASSVTGDNQPQHF	TGTGCCAGCAGTGTGACAGGGGATAATCAGCCCCAGCATTTT
TRBV5-1	.	TRBJ1-2	.	CASSLAPEGYGYTF	TGCGCCAGCAGCTTGGCGCCGGAGGGCTATGGCTACACCTTC